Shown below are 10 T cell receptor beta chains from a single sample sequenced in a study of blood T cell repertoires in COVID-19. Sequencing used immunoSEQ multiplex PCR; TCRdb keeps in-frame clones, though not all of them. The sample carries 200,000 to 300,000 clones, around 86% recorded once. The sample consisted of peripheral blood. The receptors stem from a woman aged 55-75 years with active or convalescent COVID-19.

The CDR3 protein is CASSPVEGSFPNYGYTF. In DNA, the CDR3 is TGTGCCAGCAGCCCGGTGGAGGGCTCATTCCCTAACTATGGCTACACCTTC. The chain links TRBV7-9 to TRBJ1-2, with D hard to call. Germline CDR1 reads SEHNR; CDR2 reads FQNEAQ (reference sequence). V was pared by 5 bases and J by 0 bases, with 19 bases between. CDR3 length: 17 residues. Using reference TRBV7-9 and TRBJ1-2 for the parts outside the CDR3, the full variable domain is DTGVSQNPRHKITKRGQNVTFRCDPISEHNRLYWYRQTLGQGPEFLTYFQNEAQLEKSRLLSDRFSAERPKGSFSTLEIQRTEQGDSAMYLCASSPVEGSFPNYGYTFGSGTRLTVV.

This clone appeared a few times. The CDR3 is CASSAGVYEQYF. The CDR3 DNA reads as TGTGCCAGCAGCGCGGGGGTCTACGAGCAGTACTTC. This chain joins TRBV2 and TRBJ2-7, with TRBD2 identical over 7 bases. Trimming removed 6 bases from V and 3 bases from J; junction bases left unmatched: 2. Germline CDR1 reads SNHLY; CDR2 reads FYNNEI. This CDR3 has 12 amino acids.

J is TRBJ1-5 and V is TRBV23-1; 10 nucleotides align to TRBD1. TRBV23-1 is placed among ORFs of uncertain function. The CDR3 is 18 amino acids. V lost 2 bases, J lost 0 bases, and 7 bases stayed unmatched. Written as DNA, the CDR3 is TGCGCCAGCAGTCAACTCCCCCGGACAGGGGGTAGCAATCAGCCCCAGCATTTT. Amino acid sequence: CASSQLPRTGGSNQPQHF.

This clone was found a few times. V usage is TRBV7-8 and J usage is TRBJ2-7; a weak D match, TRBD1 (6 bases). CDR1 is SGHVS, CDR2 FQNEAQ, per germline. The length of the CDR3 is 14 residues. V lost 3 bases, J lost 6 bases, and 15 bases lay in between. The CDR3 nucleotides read TGTGCCAGCAGCTTCCAGGGGAGTACGATCGAGCAGTACTTC. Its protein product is CASSFQGSTIEQYF.

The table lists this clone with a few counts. CDR3 amino acids: CASIPLQGPMNTEAFF. CDR3 nucleotide sequence: TGTGCCAGCATTCCATTACAGGGCCCTATGAACACTGAAGCTTTCTTT. The chain recombines TRBV11-2 with TRBJ1-1; D is perhaps TRBD1 (6 bases). Trimming removed 7 bases at V and 0 bases at J, with 18 bases between. The CDR3 totals 16 residues. Germline V CDR1 and CDR2: SGHAT, FQNNGV.

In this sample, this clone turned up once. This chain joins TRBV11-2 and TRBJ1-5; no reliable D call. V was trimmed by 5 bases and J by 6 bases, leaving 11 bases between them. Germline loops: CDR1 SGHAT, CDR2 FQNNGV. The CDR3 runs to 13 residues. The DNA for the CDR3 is TGTGCCAGCAGCCCCAATTACGGTCAGCCCCAGCATTTT. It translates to CASSPNYGQPQHF.

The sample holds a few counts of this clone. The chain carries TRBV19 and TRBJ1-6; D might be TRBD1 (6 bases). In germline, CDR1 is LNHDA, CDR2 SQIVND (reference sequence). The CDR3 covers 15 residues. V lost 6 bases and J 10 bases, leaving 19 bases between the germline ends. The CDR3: CASSRKQGEVSPLHF. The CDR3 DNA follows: TGTGCCAGTAGCCGAAAACAGGGAGAAGTCTCACCCCTCCACTTT.

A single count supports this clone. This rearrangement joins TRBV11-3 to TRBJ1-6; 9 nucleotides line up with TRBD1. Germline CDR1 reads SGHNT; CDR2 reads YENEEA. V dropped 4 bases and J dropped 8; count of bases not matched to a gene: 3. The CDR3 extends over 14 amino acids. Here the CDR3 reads CASSSGQGDSPLHF. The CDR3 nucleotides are TGTGCCAGCAGCTCGGGACAGGGTGATTCACCCCTCCACTTT. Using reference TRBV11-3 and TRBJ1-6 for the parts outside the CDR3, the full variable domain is EAGVVQSPRYKIIEKKQPVAFWCNPISGHNTLYWYLQNLGQGPELLIRYENEEAVDDSQLPKDRFSAERLKGVDSTLKIQPAELGDSAVYLCASSSGQGDSPLHFGNGTRLTVT.

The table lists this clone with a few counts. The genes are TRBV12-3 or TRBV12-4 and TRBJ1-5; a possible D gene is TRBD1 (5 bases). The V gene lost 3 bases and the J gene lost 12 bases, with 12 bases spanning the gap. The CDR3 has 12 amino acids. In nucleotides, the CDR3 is TGTGCCAGCAGTTTTGCACAGGCAAACCAGCATTTT. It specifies CASSFAQANQHF.

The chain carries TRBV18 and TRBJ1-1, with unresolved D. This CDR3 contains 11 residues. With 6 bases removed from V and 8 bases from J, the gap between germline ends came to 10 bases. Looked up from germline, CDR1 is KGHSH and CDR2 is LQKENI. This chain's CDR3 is CASSQAMEAFF. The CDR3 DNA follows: TGTGCCAGCTCTCAAGCTATGGAAGCTTTCTTT. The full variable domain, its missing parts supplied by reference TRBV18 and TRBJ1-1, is NAGVMQNPRHLVRRRGQEARLRCSPMKGHSHVYWYRQLPEEGLKFMVYLQKENIIDESGMPKERFSAEFPKEGPSILRIQQVVRGDSAAYFCASSQAMEAFFGQGTRLTVV.